The clone carrying this T cell receptor (beta chain) has ten or more counts. These data come from a study of T cells in Graves' hyperthyroidism and ophthalmopathy. Template material for amplifying TCR beta CDR3 regions consisted of RNA transcripts. The primer set for the first-round RT-PCR of the TCR CDR3 was HTBI. TCRdb called the multiplex PCR reads again in MiXCR, with one record for every CDR3 protein. The profile shows under 750,000 distinct CDR3 sequences, roughly 20% of them singletons. This CDR3 spans 16 amino acids. Germline V gene lookup returns CDR1 MNHEY and CDR2 SMNVEV (reference sequence). V was shortened by 0 bases and J by 0 bases, with 11 bases between the two germline ends.

The sequence was obtained from a woman in her 50s with Graves' hyperthyroidism that later progressed to Graves' ophthalmopathy. Sequenced input: blood. The genes are TRBV27 and TRBJ1-1; tentative D call: TRBD1 (5 bases). The CDR3 DNA is TGTGCCAGCAGTTTATCGATACTGACAGTGAACACTGAAGCTTTCTTT. It specifies CASSLSILTVNTEAFF.